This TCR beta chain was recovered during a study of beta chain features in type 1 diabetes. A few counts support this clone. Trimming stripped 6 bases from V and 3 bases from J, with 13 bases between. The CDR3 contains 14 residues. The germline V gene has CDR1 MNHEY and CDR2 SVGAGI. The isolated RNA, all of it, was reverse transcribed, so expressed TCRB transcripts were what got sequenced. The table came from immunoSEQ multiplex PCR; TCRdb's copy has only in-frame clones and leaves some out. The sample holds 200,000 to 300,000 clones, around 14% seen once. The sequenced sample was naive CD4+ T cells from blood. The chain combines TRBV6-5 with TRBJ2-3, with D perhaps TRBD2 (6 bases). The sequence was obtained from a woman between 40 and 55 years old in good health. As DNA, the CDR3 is TGTGCCAGCAGCCAGACTAGTAAAACAGATACGCAGTATTTT. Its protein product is CASSQTSKTDTQYF.